This T cell receptor beta chain appears in the sequencing data of a study of control samples from healthy donors and cancer patients. Some clones are missing from TCRdb's copy, which holds only in-frame ones; the method was immunoSEQ multiplex PCR. The sample has about 150,000 clones, roughly 94% seen once. Germline values: CDR1 SEHNR, CDR2 FQNEAQ (reference sequence). After removal of 5 bases from V and 5 bases from J, the junction contained 3 bases not matched to a gene. This CDR3 region has 13 residues. The chain combines TRBV7-9 with TRBJ1-5; 7 bases align to TRBD1. Sequenced: blood. The receptor comes from a woman between 18 and 29 years old in good health. The CDR3, as DNA: TGTGCCAGCAGCACCGGGACAGATCAGCCCCAGCATTTT. Its protein is CASSTGTDQPQHF.